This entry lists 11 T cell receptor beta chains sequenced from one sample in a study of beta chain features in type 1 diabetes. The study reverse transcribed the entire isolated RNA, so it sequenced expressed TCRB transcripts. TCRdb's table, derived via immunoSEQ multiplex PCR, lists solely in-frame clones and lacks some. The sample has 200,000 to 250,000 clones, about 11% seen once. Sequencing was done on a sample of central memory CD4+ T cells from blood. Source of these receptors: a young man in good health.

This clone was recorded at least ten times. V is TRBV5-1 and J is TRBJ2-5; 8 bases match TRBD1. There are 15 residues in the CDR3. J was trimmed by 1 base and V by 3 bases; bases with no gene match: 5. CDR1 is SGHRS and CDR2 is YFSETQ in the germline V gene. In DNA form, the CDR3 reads TGCGCCAGCAGCTCCACGGGACAGGCCCAAGAGACCCAGTACTTC. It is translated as CASSSTGQAQETQYF.

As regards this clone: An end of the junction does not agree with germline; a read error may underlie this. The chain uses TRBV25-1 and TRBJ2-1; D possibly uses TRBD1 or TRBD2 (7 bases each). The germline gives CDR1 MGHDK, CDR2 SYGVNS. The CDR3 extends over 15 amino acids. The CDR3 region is CTSSGGRDSHNEQFF. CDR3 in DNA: TGTACCAGCAGTGGGGGGAGGGACAGCCACAATGAGCAGTTCTTC.

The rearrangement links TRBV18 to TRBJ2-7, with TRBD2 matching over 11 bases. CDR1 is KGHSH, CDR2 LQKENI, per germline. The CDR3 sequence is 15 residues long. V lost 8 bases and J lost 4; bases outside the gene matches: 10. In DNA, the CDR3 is TGTGCCAGCGCAAGCGTAGCGGGAGGGCAATACGAGCAGTACTTC. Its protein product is CASASVAGGQYEQYF.

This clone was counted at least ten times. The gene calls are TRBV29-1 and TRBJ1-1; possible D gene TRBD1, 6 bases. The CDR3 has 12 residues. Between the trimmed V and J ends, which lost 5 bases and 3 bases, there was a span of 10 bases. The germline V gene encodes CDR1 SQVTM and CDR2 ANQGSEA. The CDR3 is CSVWPGDTEAFF. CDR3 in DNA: TGCAGCGTTTGGCCAGGGGACACTGAAGCTTTCTTT.

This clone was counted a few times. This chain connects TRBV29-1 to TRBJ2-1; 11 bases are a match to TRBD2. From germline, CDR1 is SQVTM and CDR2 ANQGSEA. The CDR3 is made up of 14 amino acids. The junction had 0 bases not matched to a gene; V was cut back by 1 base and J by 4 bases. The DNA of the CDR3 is TGCAGCGTTGAAGGGACTAGCGGGTACAATGAGCAGTTCTTC. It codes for CSVEGTSGYNEQFF.

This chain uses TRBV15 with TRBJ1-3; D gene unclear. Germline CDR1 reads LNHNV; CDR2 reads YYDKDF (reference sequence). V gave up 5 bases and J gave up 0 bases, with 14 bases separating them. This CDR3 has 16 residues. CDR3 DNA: TGTGCCACCAGCCCAGGTGGAACTTACTCTGGAAACACCATATATTTT. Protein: CATSPGGTYSGNTIYF.

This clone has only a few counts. The CDR3 region has the DNA TGTGCCAGCAGTTACTCGACTAGCGGGAGCACCATTCAGTACTTC. Its translation is CASSYSTSGSTIQYF. The chain employs TRBV6-5 and TRBJ2-4, with 12 bases aligning to TRBD2. The CDR3 length is 15 residues. CDR1 MNHEY and CDR2 SVGAGI come from the germline V gene. The trim removed 0 bases at V and 9 bases at J, leaving 3 bases unmatched.

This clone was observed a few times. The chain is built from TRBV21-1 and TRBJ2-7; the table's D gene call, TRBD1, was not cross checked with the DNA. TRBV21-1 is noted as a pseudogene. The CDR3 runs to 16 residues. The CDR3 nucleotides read TGTGCCAGCAGCACGCAAGGCACAGGGTTTTCCTACGAGCAGTACTTC. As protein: CASSTQGTGFSYEQYF.

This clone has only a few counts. CDR3 DNA sequence: TGTGCCAGCAGCCAGCCCACTGGGGCCAACGTCCTGACTTTC. Its protein is CASSQPTGANVLTF. V gene TRBV11-2 combines with J gene TRBJ2-6; D not resolved. Trimming removed 5 bases from V and 2 bases from J, with 7 bases in between. Germline CDR1 reads SGHAT; CDR2 reads FQNNGV. CDR3 length: 14 amino acids. Variable domain in full (rest from reference TRBV11-2 and TRBJ2-6): EAGVAQSPRYKIIEKRQSVAFWCNPISGHATLYWYQQILGQGPKLLIQFQNNGVVDDSQLPKDRFSAERLKGVDSTLKIQPAKLEDSAVYLCASSQPTGANVLTFGAGSRLTVL.

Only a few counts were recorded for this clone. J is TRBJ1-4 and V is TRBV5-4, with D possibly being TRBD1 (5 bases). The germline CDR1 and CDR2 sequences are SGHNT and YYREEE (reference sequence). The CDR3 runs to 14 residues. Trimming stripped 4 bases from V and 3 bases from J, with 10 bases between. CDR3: CASSLGTANEKLFF. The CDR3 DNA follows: TGTGCCAGCAGCCTCGGGACGGCTAATGAAAAACTGTTTTTT.

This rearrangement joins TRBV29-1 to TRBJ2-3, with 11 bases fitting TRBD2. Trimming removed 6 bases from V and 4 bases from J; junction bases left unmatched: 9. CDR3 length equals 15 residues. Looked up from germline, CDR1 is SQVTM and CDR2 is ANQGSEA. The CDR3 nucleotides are TGCAGCGTGTCACCTCTAGCGGGAGGCGCAGATACGCAGTATTTT. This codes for CSVSPLAGGADTQYF.